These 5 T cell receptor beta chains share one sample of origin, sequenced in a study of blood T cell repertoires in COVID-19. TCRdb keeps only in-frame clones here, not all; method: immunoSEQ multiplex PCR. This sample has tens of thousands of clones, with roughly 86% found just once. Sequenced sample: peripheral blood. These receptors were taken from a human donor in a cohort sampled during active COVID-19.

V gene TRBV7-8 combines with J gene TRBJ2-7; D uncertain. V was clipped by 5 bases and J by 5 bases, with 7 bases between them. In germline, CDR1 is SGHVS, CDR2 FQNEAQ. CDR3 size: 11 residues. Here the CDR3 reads CASSIYHEQYF. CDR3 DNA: TGTGCCAGCAGCATTTATCACGAGCAGTACTTC.

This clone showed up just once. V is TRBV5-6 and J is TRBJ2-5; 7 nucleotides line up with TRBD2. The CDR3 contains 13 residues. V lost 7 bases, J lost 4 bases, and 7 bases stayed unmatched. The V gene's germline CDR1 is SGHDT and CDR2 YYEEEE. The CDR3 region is CASGLAGVETQYF. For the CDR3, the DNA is TGTGCCAGCGGTTTGGCGGGAGTAGAGACCCAGTACTTC.

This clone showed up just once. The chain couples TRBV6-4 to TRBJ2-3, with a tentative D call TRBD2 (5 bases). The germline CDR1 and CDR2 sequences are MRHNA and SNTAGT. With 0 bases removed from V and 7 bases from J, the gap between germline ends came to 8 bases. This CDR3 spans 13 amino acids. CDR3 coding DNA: TGTGCCAGCAGTGACTCGAACGGGAATACGCAGTATTTT. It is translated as CASSDSNGNTQYF.

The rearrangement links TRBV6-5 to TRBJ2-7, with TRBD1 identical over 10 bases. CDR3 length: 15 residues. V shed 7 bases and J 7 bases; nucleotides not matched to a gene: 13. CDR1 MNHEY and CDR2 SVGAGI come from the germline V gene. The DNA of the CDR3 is TGTGCCAGCACTCGGGACAGGGGTCCGCCCGGGGAGCAGTACTTC. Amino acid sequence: CASTRDRGPPGEQYF.

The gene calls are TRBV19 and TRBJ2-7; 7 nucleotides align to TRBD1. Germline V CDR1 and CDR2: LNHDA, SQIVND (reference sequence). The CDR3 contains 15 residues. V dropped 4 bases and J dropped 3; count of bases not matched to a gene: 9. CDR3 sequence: CASSTQGEKNYEQYF. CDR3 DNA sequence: TGTGCCAGTAGTACCCAGGGGGAAAAGAACTACGAGCAGTACTTC.